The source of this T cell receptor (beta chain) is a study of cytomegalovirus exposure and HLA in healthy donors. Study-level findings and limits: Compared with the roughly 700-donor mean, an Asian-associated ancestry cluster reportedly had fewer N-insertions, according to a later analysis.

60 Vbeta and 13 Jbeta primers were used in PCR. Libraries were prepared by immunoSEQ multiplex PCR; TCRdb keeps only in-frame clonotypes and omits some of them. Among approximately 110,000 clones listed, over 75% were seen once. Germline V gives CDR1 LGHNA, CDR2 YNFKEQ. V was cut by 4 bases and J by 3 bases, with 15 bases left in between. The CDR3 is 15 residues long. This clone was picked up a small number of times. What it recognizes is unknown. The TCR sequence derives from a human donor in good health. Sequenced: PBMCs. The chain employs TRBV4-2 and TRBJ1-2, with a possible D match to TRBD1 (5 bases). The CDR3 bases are TGTGCCAGCAGCCCCGGACTGGGACTTGACTATGGCTACACCTTC. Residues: CASSPGLGLDYGYTF.